These 22 T cell receptor beta chains were all obtained from the same sample, sequenced in a study of blood T cells in healthy people across ages. A sample-barcoded 5' primer and a J-beta primer mix were used in a second PCR of about 6 to 12 cycles. MiXCR was run by TCRdb on the 5' RACE reads, yielding one entry per CDR3 protein. This sample has about 780,000 distinct CDR3 sequences; about 26% occur once, and the top ten carry about 3%. This sample also appeared in a second study, on T cells of mothers and their children.

The sample was blood. The receptors stem from a boy younger than 18 in good health.

The V and J genes are TRBV29-1 and TRBJ1-1; D not certain. V lost 5 bases and J lost 6, with 7 bases in between. The length of the CDR3 is 10 residues. CDR1 and CDR2 from the germline V gene are SQVTM and ANQGSEA. CDR3 sequence: CSVLRAEAFF. The CDR3 DNA is TGCAGCGTTCTGAGGGCTGAAGCTTTCTTT.

Only a few counts were recorded for this clonotype. The chain joins TRBV12-3 or TRBV12-4 to TRBJ2-5; 8 nucleotides line up with TRBD2. The V and J ends lost 8 bases and 3 bases, in that order; junction bases with no gene match: 2. This CDR3 is 12 amino acids long. The CDR3 loop is CASGTREETQYF. CDR3 sequence (DNA): TGTGCCAGCGGGACTAGGGAAGAGACCCAGTACTTC.

This chain uses TRBV4-1 with TRBJ2-5, with D tentatively TRBD2 (7 bases). The J call may be incorrect, as the DNA end agrees better with TRBJ2-7. The CDR3 covers 17 residues. Germline V CDR1 and CDR2: MGHRA, YSYEKL. Here the CDR3 reads CASSQDDWAGATYEQYF. DNA for the CDR3: TGCGCCAGCAGCCAAGATGATTGGGCGGGGGCGACCTACGAGCAGTACTTC.

This clonotype was counted between two and nine times. The chain carries TRBV29-1 and TRBJ2-7; the match to TRBD1 covers 10 bases. V shed 5 bases and J 2 bases; nucleotides not matched to a gene: 9. The CDR3 has 15 residues. Germline assignment: CDR1 SQVTM and CDR2 ANQGSEA. The CDR3 DNA follows: TGCAGCGTTAGCAAGAGGGACAGGGGAACCTACGAGCAGTACTTC. Its protein is CSVSKRDRGTYEQYF.

The sample holds a few counts of this clonotype. The chain has TRBV4-2 and TRBJ1-4; 9 bases fit TRBD1. Per the germline V gene, CDR1 is LGHNA and CDR2 is YNFKEQ. The V gene end was trimmed by 3 bases and the J gene end by 0 bases; junction bases not matched to a gene: 2. The CDR3 spans 16 residues. The chain's CDR3 is CASSQGQGSTNEKLFF. CDR3 DNA sequence: TGTGCCAGCAGCCAGGGACAGGGTTCAACTAATGAAAAACTGTTTTTT.

The chain links TRBV3-1 to TRBJ2-1, with 8 nucleotides matching TRBD2. Trimming took 8 bases from V and 6 from J; bases not matched to a gene: 6. The CDR3 has 13 residues. CDR1 is LGHDT, CDR2 YNNKEL, per germline (reference sequence). The CDR3 coding sequence is TGTGCCAGCGGCGGGGGGAAGGGCAATGAGCAGTTCTTC. Residues: CASGGGKGNEQFF.

The chain combines TRBV5-8 with TRBJ2-2; 8 nucleotides line up with TRBD1. CDR1 and CDR2 (germline): SGHTS, YDEGEE. The junction had 13 bases not matched to a gene; V was cut back by 2 bases and J by 7 bases. The CDR3 sequence is 17 residues long. As DNA, the CDR3 is TGTGCCAGCAGCTTCGGTCAGGGGGCGCTTGGAGTCGGGGAGCTGTTTTTT. The encoded protein is CASSFGQGALGVGELFF.

Turning to this clonotype: The germline gene is not matched at one end of the junction; a read error may be the cause. The chain recombines TRBV24-1 with TRBJ2-5, with D hard to call. Judging by the DNA end, TRBJ2-7 fits better; the J call may be wrong. The CDR3 contains 11 residues. Germline CDR1 KGHDR, CDR2 SFDVKD. CDR3 in DNA: TGTGCCACCGGTGATTTGGACGAGCAGTACTTC. Protein sequence: CATGDLDEQYF.

The V and J genes are TRBV5-1 and TRBJ2-3, with 10 bases fitting TRBD2. This CDR3 has 15 amino acids. Losses at the gene ends were 1 base for V and 4 bases for J; bases not matched to a gene: 3. Germline V gene lookup returns CDR1 SGHRS and CDR2 YFSETQ. The CDR3 DNA reads as TGCGCCAGCAGCTTGCCGGGACTAGCGTCAGATACGCAGTATTTT. Translation: CASSLPGLASDTQYF.

This clonotype was counted only a few times. The CDR3 protein is CASSLVERISSGNTIYF. CDR3 nucleotide sequence: TGTGCCAGCAGTTTAGTTGAACGGATAAGCTCTGGAAACACCATATATTTT. The V gene is TRBV12-3 or TRBV12-4, the J gene TRBJ1-3; unclear D gene. This CDR3 comprises 17 residues. Trimming removed 1 base from V and 0 bases from J, with 13 bases in between.

This clonotype was found a few times. This chain connects TRBV9 to TRBJ1-2; weak D call: TRBD1 (5 bases). V was pared by 5 bases and J by 8 bases, with 22 bases between. The CDR3 consists of 15 residues. Germline V CDR1 and CDR2: SGDLS, YYNGEE. The CDR3 reads CASRAFGASRDGYTF. CDR3 nucleotide sequence: TGTGCCAGCAGGGCCTTCGGGGCCTCACGCGACGGCTACACCTTC.

The genes are TRBV6-5 and TRBJ2-7; D may be TRBD1 (6 bases). The end of the DNA aligns better with TRBJ2-1, so the J call may be wrong. CDR3 size: 13 residues. The V gene's germline CDR1 is MNHEY and CDR2 SVGAGI. The CDR3 is CASSQGFNNEQFF. For the CDR3, the DNA is TGTGCCAGCTCACAGGGTTTCAACAATGAGCAGTTCTTC.

This clonotype was recorded a few times. The chain has TRBV5-1 and TRBJ2-6; 8 nucleotides agree with TRBD1. Germline loops: CDR1 SGHRS, CDR2 YFSETQ. V lost 3 bases, J lost 1 base, and 6 bases stayed unmatched. The CDR3 totals 17 residues. CDR3 loop: CASSWGTGPSGANVLTF. CDR3 in DNA: TGCGCCAGCAGCTGGGGGACAGGACCTTCTGGGGCCAACGTCCTGACTTTC. Supplemented by reference TRBV5-1 and TRBJ2-6, the full variable domain reads KAGVTQTPRYLIKTRGQQVTLSCSPISGHRSVSWYQQTPGQGLQFLFEYFSETQRNKGNFPGRFSGRQFSNSRSEMNVSTLELGDSALYLCASSWGTGPSGANVLTFGAGSRLTVL.

The chain has TRBV24-1 and TRBJ2-2; D may be TRBD2 (6 bases). The CDR3 runs 14 residues. Trimming pared 9 bases from V and 0 bases from J, leaving 10 bases between. The germline V gene has CDR1 KGHDR and CDR2 SFDVKD. The CDR3: CATQTSPNTGELFF. The CDR3 DNA follows: TGTGCCACCCAGACTAGTCCGAACACCGGGGAGCTGTTTTTT.

This clonotype was counted between two and nine times. The chain links TRBV11-2 to TRBJ2-5; D is unresolved. Germline V gives CDR1 SGHAT, CDR2 FQNNGV. The CDR3 has 13 residues. Trimming removed 5 bases from V and 5 bases from J, with 12 bases in between. The CDR3 here is CASSPLRRETQYF. CDR3 bases: TGTGCCAGCAGCCCTCTTCGTCGGGAGACCCAGTACTTC.

V gene TRBV12-3 or TRBV12-4 combines with J gene TRBJ2-2; the match to TRBD2 covers 10 bases. V shed 4 bases, J shed 6 bases, and the junction held 5 bases outside the gene matches. The CDR3 is 15 residues long. This CDR3 is CASSSTSGGAGELFF. The CDR3 region has the DNA TGTGCCAGCAGTTCTACCAGCGGGGGGGCCGGGGAGCTGTTTTTT.

The chain links TRBV5-1 to TRBJ2-5; D may be TRBD1 (6 bases). The CDR3 totals 15 residues. The germline CDR1 and CDR2 sequences are SGHRS and YFSETQ. V shed 4 bases and J shed 4 bases, with 17 bases lying between them. The CDR3 spells CASSRRQVPPETQYF. In nucleotides, the CDR3 is TGCGCCAGCAGCCGCCGACAGGTCCCTCCAGAGACCCAGTACTTC.

The chain employs TRBV4-1 and TRBJ2-5; 9 nucleotides align to TRBD1. The V segment lost 0 bases and the J segment 4 bases; nucleotides outside the gene matches: 9. In germline, CDR1 is MGHRA, CDR2 YSYEKL. The CDR3 sequence is 17 residues long. The CDR3 region has the DNA TGCGCCAGCAGCCAAGAGCCTGGGACAGGGAGGGGAGAGACCCAGTACTTC. It translates to CASSQEPGTGRGETQYF.

This clonotype was seen a handful of times. The junction and the germline gene differ at one end; a read error may be behind it. The chain combines TRBV13 with TRBJ1-4; 7 nucleotides match TRBD1. Looked up from germline, CDR1 is PRHDT and CDR2 is FYEKMQ (reference sequence). CDR3 size: 17 residues. The CDR3 loop is CVSSLNRGGGTNEKLFF. As DNA, the CDR3 is TGTGTCAGCAGCTTAAACAGGGGAGGAGGCACTAATGAAAAACTGTTTTTT.

The sample holds a few counts of this clonotype. This chain uses TRBV19 with TRBJ1-5; maybe TRBD1 (6 bases). The CDR3 extends over 15 amino acids. Germline assignment: CDR1 LNHDA and CDR2 SQIVND (reference sequence). The V end was cut by 3 bases, the J end by 9 bases, with 18 bases between. Here the CDR3 DNA reads TGTGCCAGTAGTATTTGGACAGTCGGCTCTTCGCCCCAGCATTTT. Its protein is CASSIWTVGSSPQHF.

This clonotype was seen a handful of times. This chain connects TRBV18 to TRBJ1-2; possibly TRBD1 for D (5 bases). This CDR3 region has 15 residues. Per the germline V gene, CDR1 is KGHSH and CDR2 is LQKENI. Trimming stripped 4 bases from V and 6 bases from J, with 18 bases between. The CDR3 nucleotides are TGTGCCAGCTCACGGCCCCTAGGGGCGCGGGATGGCTACACCTTC. Its translation is CASSRPLGARDGYTF.

This clonotype was recorded a few times. This chain uses TRBV2 with TRBJ2-1, with D maybe TRBD2 (5 bases). V shed 7 bases and J shed 6 bases, with 10 bases lying between them. Germline V gene sequence: CDR1 SNHLY, CDR2 FYNNEI. The CDR3 contains 12 residues. In nucleotides, the CDR3 is TGTGCCAGCATGTGGGAGACCAATGAGCAGTTCTTC. It encodes CASMWETNEQFF.